These 6 T cell receptor beta chains share one sample of origin, sequenced in a study of blood T cell repertoires in COVID-19. Profiled with immunoSEQ multiplex PCR; TCRdb holds only in-frame clones, not every one. The sample has 50,000 to 70,000 clones, 88% seen once. The sequenced sample consisted of peripheral blood. These receptors originate from a woman aged 70-85 years with active COVID-19.

This clone was seen just once. The chain employs TRBV6-4 and TRBJ1-2; 11 nucleotides agree with TRBD1. The germline V gene encodes CDR1 MRHNA and CDR2 SNTAGT. CDR3 length: 13 amino acids. J lost 8 bases, V lost 6 bases, and 5 bases had no gene match. In DNA, the CDR3 is TGTGCCAGCAGCAAGGACAGGGGGCGAGGCTACACCTTC. It is translated as CASSKDRGRGYTF.

This clone has only a few counts. The chain joins TRBV6-6 to TRBJ2-3; TRBD1 is a possible D gene (5 bases). Germline assignment: CDR1 MNHNY and CDR2 SVGAGI (reference sequence). This CDR3 comprises 15 residues. The V gene lost 5 bases and the J gene lost 2 bases, with 14 bases spanning the gap. The CDR3 DNA is TGTGCCAGCAGTCCCCAGGGCCAATTCACAGATACGCAGTATTTT. This encodes CASSPQGQFTDTQYF.

The V call is TRBV4-2, the J call TRBJ2-1; D may be TRBD2 (6 bases). This CDR3 is 15 amino acids long. The V gene lost 5 bases and the J gene lost 3 bases, with 14 bases spanning the gap. The germline CDR1 and CDR2 sequences are LGHNA and YNFKEQ. The CDR3 region has the DNA TGTGCCAGCAGCATAGCGGAGGAATACTACAATGAGCAGTTCTTC. Translated, it gives CASSIAEEYYNEQFF.

This rearrangement joins TRBV11-2 to TRBJ2-1; possibly TRBD1 for D (7 bases). From germline, CDR1 is SGHAT and CDR2 FQNNGV. V was pared by 4 bases and J by 1 base, with 11 bases between. The CDR3 is 15 residues long. CDR3 region: CASSSAGQSYNEQFF. The CDR3 DNA follows: TGTGCCAGCAGCTCCGCGGGACAGTCCTACAATGAGCAGTTCTTC.

This rearrangement joins TRBV29-1 to TRBJ2-3, with 8 positions matching TRBD2. CDR3 length: 13 residues. V shed 4 bases and J 5 bases; nucleotides not matched to a gene: 5. Germline CDR1 is SQVTM and CDR2 is ANQGSEA. The chain's CDR3 is CSVASGRLDTQYF. CDR3 in DNA: TGCAGCGTTGCGAGCGGGAGATTAGATACGCAGTATTTT.

In this sample, this clone turned up once. The chain combines TRBV28 with TRBJ2-6; TRBD1 might be the D (6 bases). Trimming stripped 7 bases from V and 0 bases from J, with 22 bases between. The CDR3 consists of 19 residues. Germline lookup yields CDR1 MDHEN and CDR2 SYDVKM. Here the CDR3 DNA reads TGTGCCAGCAATCGCCAGTATAGGGGGATCAGCTCTGGGGCCAACGTCCTGACTTTC. Translating gives CASNRQYRGISSGANVLTF.